The 26 T cell receptor beta chains below come from one sample, sequenced in a study of radiotherapy plus CTLA-4 blockade in lung cancer. Using immunoSEQ multiplex PCR, the repertoire was profiled, and TCRdb retains in-frame clones only, with some absent. The table records 45,000 to 55,000 clones, 65% to 90% of them present only once. Sequenced here: peripheral blood, sampled from a patient treated with radiotherapy plus ipilimumab. The receptors derive from a human donor with non-small cell lung cancer that progressed on radiotherapy plus ipilimumab. Some clones in this sample may be carry-over from other donors' samples.

A word on this clone: A read error may account for a junction end that differs from germline. The same CDR3 can be traced to other DNA sequences in this sample. This chain joins TRBV10-3 and TRBJ1-1, with 7 bases aligning to TRBD1. The length of the CDR3 is 14 residues. In germline, CDR1 is ENHRY, CDR2 SYGVKD. The CDR3 DNA is TGCGCCATCAGTGAGACAGGGAGGGACACTGAAGCTTTCTTT. This sequence encodes CAISETGRDTEAFF.

The chain couples TRBV23-1 to TRBJ2-7, with 7 nucleotides matching TRBD2. TRBV23-1 is classed as an ORF, of uncertain function. The V and J ends lost 11 bases and 3 bases, in that order; junction bases with no gene match: 16. This CDR3 comprises 15 residues. Here the CDR3 DNA reads TGCGCCCAGCGGGGAGGGGACCTAAAGAACTACGAGCAGTACTTC. It translates to CAQRGGDLKNYEQYF.

V usage is TRBV25-1 and J usage is TRBJ2-5, with D perhaps matching TRBD2 (5 bases). The CDR3 sequence is 16 residues long. CDR1 MGHDK and CDR2 SYGVNS come from the germline V gene. Deletions cut 3 bases from V and 1 base from J, with 15 bases between. This chain's CDR3 is CASSEIGGGLQETQYF. In DNA form, the CDR3 reads TGTGCCAGCAGTGAGATAGGAGGAGGACTCCAAGAGACCCAGTACTTC.

The V gene is TRBV5-4, the J gene TRBJ2-7, with D maybe TRBD2 (5 bases). The CDR3 contains 14 residues. Trimming stripped 3 bases from V and 0 bases from J, with 10 bases between. Germline assignment: CDR1 SGHNT and CDR2 YYREEE (reference sequence). The CDR3 here is CASSYDYRSYEQYF. The CDR3 DNA is TGTGCCAGCAGCTACGACTACCGCTCCTACGAGCAGTACTTC.

The chain uses TRBV7-6 and TRBJ1-5; 7 bases are shared with TRBD1. Germline loops: CDR1 SGHVS, CDR2 FNYEAQ. The V segment lost 3 bases and the J segment 10 bases; nucleotides outside the gene matches: 12. CDR3 length: 15 amino acids. Here the CDR3 reads CASSLDRDSPEPQHF. The CDR3 nucleotides read TGTGCCAGCAGCTTGGATAGGGACAGCCCGGAACCCCAGCATTTT.

This sequence joins TRBV28 and TRBJ1-1, with 9 bases fitting TRBD1. Looked up from germline, CDR1 is MDHEN and CDR2 is SYDVKM. The CDR3 is made up of 15 amino acids. V dropped 5 bases and J dropped 4; count of bases not matched to a gene: 8. The CDR3 nucleotides read TGTGCCAGCAGTCCGGGACAGGGCACGGCCACTGAAGCTTTCTTT. It codes for CASSPGQGTATEAFF.

J is TRBJ1-2 and V is TRBV19; 9 bases are a match to TRBD1. Trimming cost V 5 bases and J 8 bases; bases outside gene matches: 9. This CDR3 spans 14 amino acids. CDR1 is LNHDA and CDR2 is SQIVND in the germline V gene (reference sequence). The CDR3 sequence is CASSLGQGLEGYTF. The CDR3 DNA reads TGTGCCAGTAGTCTTGGACAGGGGCTCGAGGGCTACACCTTC. Together with reference TRBV19 and TRBJ1-2, the CDR3 gives the full variable domain: DGGITQSPKYLFRKEGQNVTLSCEQNLNHDAMYWYRQDPGQGLRLIYYSQIVNDFQKGDIAEGYSVSREKKESFPLTVTSAQKNPTAFYLCASSLGQGLEGYTFGSGTRLTVV.

In the case of this clone: One end of the junction varies from germline; a read error may be responsible. The V call is TRBV7-2, the J call TRBJ2-1; D is unresolved. The CDR3 covers 15 residues. Germline assignment: CDR1 SGHTA and CDR2 FQGNSA. In DNA, the CDR3 is TGTGCCAGCAGATTAGGGCCTACTACCTACAATGAGCAGTTCTTC. This codes for CASRLGPTTYNEQFF. The full variable domain, with the rest looked up from reference TRBV7-2 and TRBJ2-1, is GAGVSQSPSNKVTEKGKDVELRCDPISGHTALYWYRQSLGQGLEFLIYFQGNSAPDKSGLPSDRFSAERTGGSVSTLTIQRTQQEDSAVYLCASRLGPTTYNEQFFGPGTRLTVL.

For the CDR3, the DNA is TGTGCCACCAGCAGAGAGGATACTAGTTACACAGATACGCAGTATTTT. The encoded protein is CATSREDTSYTDTQYF. The genes are TRBV15 and TRBJ2-3; possible D gene TRBD2, 5 bases. Germline V lookup: CDR1 LNHNV, CDR2 YYDKDF (reference sequence). The germline V and J ends were trimmed by 0 bases and 2 bases, with 12 bases remaining between them. The CDR3 contains 16 residues.

The chain employs TRBV27 and TRBJ2-5; perhaps TRBD2 as D (5 bases). The DNA end is a closer match to TRBJ2-7, so the J assignment may be wrong. This CDR3 has 11 residues. Germline V lookup: CDR1 MNHEY, CDR2 SMNVEV (reference sequence). Here the CDR3 DNA reads TGTGCCAGTTCAGAGGGCTACGAGCAGTACTTC. The encoded protein is CASSEGYEQYF.

This CDR3 reads CASSLTWSGIQYF. The DNA of the CDR3 is TGTGCCAGCAGCTTAACTTGGAGTGGCATTCAGTACTTC. The chain joins TRBV7-3 to TRBJ2-4; D not certain. Germline V gene lookup returns CDR1 SGHTA and CDR2 FQGTGA. V was shortened by 0 bases and J by 9 bases, with 9 bases between the two germline ends. CDR3 length: 13 residues. The complete variable domain, with remaining parts taken from reference TRBV7-3 and TRBJ2-4, reads GAGVSQTPSNKVTEKGKYVELRCDPISGHTALYWYRQSLGQGPEFLIYFQGTGAADDSGLPNDRFFAVRPEGSVSTLKIQRTERGDSAVYLCASSLTWSGIQYFGAGTRLSVL.

This clone was detected only once. The chain joins TRBV7-9 to TRBJ1-1, with no clear D. Germline loops: CDR1 SEHNR, CDR2 FQNEAQ (reference sequence). The CDR3 covers 13 residues. The V end lost 10 bases, the J end lost 1 base, and 13 bases lay between the germline ends. The CDR3 protein is CAIHGLWNTEAFF. The CDR3 DNA reads TGTGCCATCCACGGACTGTGGAACACTGAAGCTTTCTTT.

The chain is built from TRBV5-4 and TRBJ2-7, with D perhaps TRBD1 or TRBD2 (5 bases each). The germline V and J ends were trimmed by 4 bases and 5 bases, with 19 bases remaining between them. CDR3 length equals 15 residues. Germline CDR1 reads SGHNT; CDR2 reads YYREEE (reference sequence). The CDR3 DNA sequence: TGTGCCAGCAGCGTGGGGGTAGCGAGTAGCAACGAGCAGTACTTC. Translated: CASSVGVASSNEQYF.

The chain has TRBV7-9 and TRBJ2-7; 9 bases are shared with TRBD1. This CDR3 is 13 amino acids long. CDR1 is SEHNR and CDR2 is FQNEAQ in the germline V gene (reference sequence). Trimming took 5 bases from V and 10 from J; bases not matched to a gene: 9. The CDR3 DNA reads as TGTGCCAGCAGCGGACACAGGGGGCGCTTCCAGTACTTC. Encoded protein: CASSGHRGRFQYF.

The chain recombines TRBV5-1 with TRBJ1-1, with D unresolved. The V gene's germline CDR1 is SGHRS and CDR2 YFSETQ. The CDR3 is 15 residues long. V was pared by 0 bases and J by 2 bases, with 11 bases between. DNA of the CDR3: TGCGCCAGCAGCTTGGTATTTGGGCATAACACTGAAGCTTTCTTT. Amino acid sequence: CASSLVFGHNTEAFF. Looking up the rest from reference TRBV5-1 and TRBJ1-1 gives the full variable domain: KAGVTQTPRYLIKTRGQQVTLSCSPISGHRSVSWYQQTPGQGLQFLFEYFSETQRNKGNFPGRFSGRQFSNSRSEMNVSTLELGDSALYLCASSLVFGHNTEAFFGQGTRLTVV.

This clone was detected only a few times. The chain recombines TRBV5-1 with TRBJ2-5; a weak D match, TRBD2 (5 bases). The closer fit of TRBJ2-7 to the DNA end suggests the J call may be wrong. Per the germline V gene, CDR1 is SGHRS and CDR2 is YFSETQ. The CDR3 runs to 14 residues. The CDR3 DNA follows: TGCGCCAGCCGATCCGAGGGATTTAATGGCGAGCAGTACTTC. Translation: CASRSEGFNGEQYF.

This clone was observed a handful of times. V usage is TRBV2 and J usage is TRBJ2-7, with D uncertain. This CDR3 comprises 11 residues. Germline V gene data show CDR1 as SNHLY and CDR2 as FYNNEI. Trimming took off 4 bases at V and 5 bases at J, with 6 bases between the two ends. This chain's CDR3 is CASSGVNEQYF. DNA of the CDR3: TGTGCCAGCAGTGGAGTGAACGAGCAGTACTTC.

This chain connects TRBV5-4 to TRBJ2-1, with TRBD1 identical over 8 bases. CDR1 and CDR2 (germline): SGHNT, YYREEE (reference sequence). V gave up 4 bases and J gave up 0 bases; unmatched junction bases: 6. There are 16 residues in the CDR3. The CDR3 coding sequence is TGTGCCAGCAGCGGGGGACAGGCCATCTCCTACAATGAGCAGTTCTTC. Protein product: CASSGGQAISYNEQFF.

V usage is TRBV4-2 and J usage is TRBJ2-7, with 8 nucleotides matching TRBD2. The CDR3 runs 16 residues. Looked up from germline, CDR1 is LGHNA and CDR2 is YNFKEQ. Trimming took 1 base from V and 7 from J; bases not matched to a gene: 12. The CDR3 here is CASSQGDTGGAGEQYF. The CDR3 DNA sequence: TGTGCCAGCAGCCAAGGAGATACCGGGGGGGCGGGTGAGCAGTACTTC.

The J gene is TRBJ1-5, the V gene TRBV4-1, with a weak D call TRBD1 (6 bases). Trimming pared 1 base from V and 5 bases from J, leaving 9 bases between. Germline V lookup: CDR1 MGHRA, CDR2 YSYEKL. The CDR3 consists of 14 residues. The CDR3 spells CASSQGTVDQPQHF. Written as DNA, the CDR3 is TGCGCCAGCAGCCAAGGGACAGTGGATCAGCCCCAGCATTTT.

The chain combines TRBV2 with TRBJ1-2, with TRBD1 as a possible D gene (5 bases). V lost 7 bases and J 4 bases, leaving 13 bases between the germline ends. This CDR3 comprises 13 residues. Germline CDR1 and CDR2: SNHLY and FYNNEI. CDR3 sequence reads: CASTRTLGYGYTF. In DNA form, the CDR3 reads TGTGCCAGCACCCGGACACTCGGCTATGGCTACACCTTC.

V gene TRBV30 combines with J gene TRBJ2-3, with D tentatively TRBD2 (5 bases). The length of the CDR3 is 14 residues. Trimming took 0 bases from V and 2 from J, leaving 9 bases between them. The germline CDR1 and CDR2 sequences are GTSNPN and SVGIG (reference sequence). The CDR3 DNA reads TGTGCCTGGAGTGTACTAGGGTTCACAGATACGCAGTATTTT. Its protein product is CAWSVLGFTDTQYF.

The chain is built from TRBV11-2 and TRBJ2-1; 9 positions match TRBD2. Germline V lookup: CDR1 SGHAT, CDR2 FQNNGV. There are 16 residues in the CDR3. V was clipped by 0 bases and J by 2 bases; unmatched bases: 2. The CDR3 nucleotides are TGTGCCAGCAGCTTAGATCTAGCGGGAACCTACAATGAGCAGTTCTTC. This encodes CASSLDLAGTYNEQFF.

The chain employs TRBV18 and TRBJ2-3, with 10 bases matching TRBD2. The CDR3 consists of 16 residues. V gave up 2 bases and J gave up 7 bases; unmatched junction bases: 9. Germline V gives CDR1 KGHSH, CDR2 LQKENI. CDR3 in amino acids: CASSPSVAGGRYTQYF. Written as DNA, the CDR3 is TGTGCCAGCTCACCATCTGTAGCGGGGGGCCGTTATACGCAGTATTTT.

The chain joins TRBV12-5 to TRBJ2-7; D not resolved. From germline, CDR1 is LGHNT and CDR2 FRNRAP. This CDR3 comprises 13 residues. Between the trimmed V and J ends, which lost 5 bases and 11 bases, there was a span of 19 bases. CDR3 coding DNA: TGTGCTAGTGGTCCCCCTTTAGCCCTCTGGGAGTACTTC. Translating gives CASGPPLALWEYF.

A word on this clone: The same CDR3 arises from other DNA sequences in this sample as well. The chain has TRBV10-3 and TRBJ2-2, with 10 bases that match TRBD2. Per germline, CDR1 ENHRY and CDR2 SYGVKD. The CDR3 loop spans 16 amino acids. The trim removed 3 bases at V and 3 bases at J, leaving 4 bases unmatched. Here the CDR3 DNA reads TGTGCCATCAGTGACTCCGGGACTAGCGACACCGGGGAGCTGTTTTTT. This translates into CAISDSGTSDTGELFF.